This TCR beta chain was observed in a study of cytomegalovirus exposure and HLA in healthy donors. V gave up 3 bases and J gave up 9 bases, with 10 bases separating them. CDR1 SGHDT and CDR2 YYEEEE come from the germline V gene. The CDR3 length is 12 residues. The PCR contained 60 Vbeta and 13 Jbeta primers. Method: immunoSEQ multiplex PCR; TCRdb's copy keeps in-frame clones and lacks some. The sample carries 90,000 or so clones, approximately 80% recorded once. This clone was picked up a small number of times. Sequenced: PBMCs. This chain uses TRBV5-6 with TRBJ1-5; no firm D call. The clonotype comes from a man aged 30 to 45 in good health and CMV-seropositive. CDR3 region: CASSSNTGPQHF. The CDR3 DNA sequence: TGTGCCAGCAGCTCCAATACCGGGCCCCAGCATTTT.